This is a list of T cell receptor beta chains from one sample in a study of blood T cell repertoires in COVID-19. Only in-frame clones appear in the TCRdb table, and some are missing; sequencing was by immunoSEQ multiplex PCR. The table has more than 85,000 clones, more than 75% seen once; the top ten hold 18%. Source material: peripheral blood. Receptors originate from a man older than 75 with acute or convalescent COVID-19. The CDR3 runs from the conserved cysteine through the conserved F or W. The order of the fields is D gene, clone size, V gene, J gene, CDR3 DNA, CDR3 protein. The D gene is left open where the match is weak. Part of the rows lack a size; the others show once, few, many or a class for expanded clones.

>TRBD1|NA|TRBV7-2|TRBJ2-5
TGTGCCAGCAGCTTAGGCCGGGACAGGGGAAGGGAGACCCAGTACTTC
CASSLGRDRGRETQYF
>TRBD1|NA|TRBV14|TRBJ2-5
TGTGCCAGCAGCCATAACAGGGGGCAGGAGACCCAGTACTTC
CASSHNRGQETQYF
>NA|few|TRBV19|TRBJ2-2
TGTGCCTCCGGACATCCGAACACCGGGGAGCTGTTTTTT
CASGHPNTGELFF
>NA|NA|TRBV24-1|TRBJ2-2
TGTGCCACCAGTGATTTCGGACAGTTCGGATCTCGGAACACCGGGGAGCTGTTTTTT
CATSDFGQFGSRNTGELFF
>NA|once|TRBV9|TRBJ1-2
TGTGCCAGCAGCGCACAGGGATCTGTCTATGGCTACACCTTC
CASSAQGSVYGYTF
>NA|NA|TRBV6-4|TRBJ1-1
TGTGCCAGCAGTGACTCGGGCGCCACTGAAGCTTTCTTT
CASSDSGATEAFF
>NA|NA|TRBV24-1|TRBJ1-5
TGTGCCACCAGTGATCCGACAGCTTCAAATCAGCCCCAGCATTTT
CATSDPTASNQPQHF
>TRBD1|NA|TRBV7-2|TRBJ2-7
TGTGCCAGCAGCGAAGTTAGGACAGGCCGGTCCTACGAGCAGTACTTC
CASSEVRTGRSYEQYF
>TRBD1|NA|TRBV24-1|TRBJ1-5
TGTGCCACCAGTGACAGGACAGGGATCGGCAATCAGCCCCAGCATTTT
CATSDRTGIGNQPQHF
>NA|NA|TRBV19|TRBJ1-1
TGTGCCAGTAGTATCCGCCGGGGGAACACTGAAGCTTTCTTT
CASSIRRGNTEAFF
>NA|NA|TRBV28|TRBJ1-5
TGTGCCAGCAGTTTACCGAATCAGCCCCAGCATTTT
CASSLPNQPQHF
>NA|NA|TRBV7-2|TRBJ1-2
TGTGCCAGCAGCTTGAGCGGTGAATCTGGCTACACCTTC
CASSLSGESGYTF
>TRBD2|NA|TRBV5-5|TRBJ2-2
TGTGCCAGCAGCAGGTCGGGAGGGGGCACCGGGGAGCTGTTTTTT
CASSRSGGGTGELFF
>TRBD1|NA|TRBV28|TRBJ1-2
TGTGCCAGCAGACGGGACAGGATCTATTATGGCTACACCTTC
CASRRDRIYYGYTF
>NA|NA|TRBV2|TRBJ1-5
TGTGCCAGCAGTCCGGGGTTATGGCAGCCCCAGCATTTT
CASSPGLWQPQHF
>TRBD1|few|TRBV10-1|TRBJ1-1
TGCGCCAGCAGTGTGGACAGGGAGAACACTGAAGCTTTCTTT
CASSVDRENTEAFF
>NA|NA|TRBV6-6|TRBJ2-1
TGTGCCAGCAGTTACTCGGCTAGCGCCAATGAGCAGTTCTTC
CASSYSASANEQFF
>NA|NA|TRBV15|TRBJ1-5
TGTGCCACCAGCAGAGGCGGAGGGCTCGATCAGCCCCAGCATTTT
CATSRGGGLDQPQHF
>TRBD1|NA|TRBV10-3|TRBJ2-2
TGTGCCATCAGTGAGTCGAAGGGACAGGGTGCCGGGGAGCTGTTTTTT
CAISESKGQGAGELFF
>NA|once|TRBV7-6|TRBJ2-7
TGTGCCAGCAGCCTAAATCAGGGCTACGAGCAGTACTTC
CASSLNQGYEQYF
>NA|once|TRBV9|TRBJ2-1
TGTGCCAGCAGCGTTACGGTTGGCTCCTACAATGAGCAGTTCTTC
CASSVTVGSYNEQFF
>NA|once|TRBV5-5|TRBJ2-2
TGTGCCAGCAGCTTGGGACAGGCGGGCACCGGGGAGCTGTTTTTT
CASSLGQAGTGELFF
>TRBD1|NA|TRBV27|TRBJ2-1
TGTGCCAGCGTACAAACGGGACAGGCCAACAATGAGCAGTTCTTC
CASVQTGQANNEQFF
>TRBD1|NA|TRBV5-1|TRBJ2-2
TGCGCCAGCCTACCAGGGGGCTCCGGGGAGCTGTTTTTT
CASLPGGSGELFF
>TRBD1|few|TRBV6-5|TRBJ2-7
TGTGCCAGCAGTACGACGACAGGGGAGCCCCACGAGCAGTACTTC
CASSTTTGEPHEQYF
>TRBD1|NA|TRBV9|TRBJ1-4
TGTGCCAGCAGCCCCCTCGAGGGGGCCAAGGAAAAACTGTTTTTT
CASSPLEGAKEKLFF
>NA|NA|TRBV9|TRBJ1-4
TGTGCCAGCAGCTCACCCCAGGGCTCGGCTAATGAAAAACTGTTTTTT
CASSSPQGSANEKLFF
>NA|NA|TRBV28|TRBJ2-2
TGTGCCAGCAGTCCACCGGGGTTCACCGGGGAGCTGTTTTTT
CASSPPGFTGELFF
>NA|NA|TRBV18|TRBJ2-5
TGTGCCAGCTCGTCGGGGGTTCAAGAGACCCAGTACTTC
CASSSGVQETQYF
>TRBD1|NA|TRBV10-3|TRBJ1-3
TGTGCCATCAGTGAAGGCCAGGGGGCGTCGGACACCATATATTTT
CAISEGQGASDTIYF
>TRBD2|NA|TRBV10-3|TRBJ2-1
TGTGCCATCAGGGGGACTAGCGGTTCCTCCTACAATGAGCAGTTCTTC
CAIRGTSGSSYNEQFF
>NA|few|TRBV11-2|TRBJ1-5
TGTGCCAGCAGCAGGACCCTACTCAGGGGCGGTAGCAATCAGCCCCAGCATTTT
CASSRTLLRGGSNQPQHF
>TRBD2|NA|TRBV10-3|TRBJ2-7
TGTGCCATCAAGGGCGGGAGGGCCAATTACGAGCAGTACTTC
CAIKGGRANYEQYF
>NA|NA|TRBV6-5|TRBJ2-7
TGTGCCAGCAGCCCCTATTCTAGCGAGCAGTACTTC
CASSPYSSEQYF
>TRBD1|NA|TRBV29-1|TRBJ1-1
TGCAGCGCCAATACACCGGACAGGGGGGACACTGAAGCTTTCTTT
CSANTPDRGDTEAFF
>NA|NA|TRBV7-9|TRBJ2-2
TGTGCCAGCAGCGCCAAAGGGGGCGGGGAGCTGTTTTTT
CASSAKGGGELFF
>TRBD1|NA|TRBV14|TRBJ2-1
TGTGCCAGCAGCCAAGGTAGGGACAGAGACCTCTTCTCCTACAATGAGCAGTTCTTC
CASSQGRDRDLFSYNEQFF
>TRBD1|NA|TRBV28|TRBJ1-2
TGTGCCAGCAGGGGACAGGCTTACTATGGCTACACCTTC
CASRGQAYYGYTF
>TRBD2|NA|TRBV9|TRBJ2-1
TGTGCCAGCAGCGTTCAATCCGGGACTAACAATGAGCAGTTCTTC
CASSVQSGTNNEQFF
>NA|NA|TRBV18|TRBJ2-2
TGTGCCAGCTCGAGTATGGACACCGGGGAGCTGTTTTTT
CASSSMDTGELFF
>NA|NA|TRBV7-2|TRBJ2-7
TGTGCCAGCAGCTTACGAGGCGAGCAGTACTTC
CASSLRGEQYF
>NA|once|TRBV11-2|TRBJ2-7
TGTGCCAGCAGCTTTTCGGGTGAGCAGTACTTC
CASSFSGEQYF
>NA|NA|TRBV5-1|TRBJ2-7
TGCGCCAGCAGCTTCACACAGGGTTACGAGCAGTACTTC
CASSFTQGYEQYF
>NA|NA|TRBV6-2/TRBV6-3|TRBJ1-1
TGTGCCAGCAGTCCCGGGAGTTCTAGCACTGAAGCTTTCTTT
CASSPGSSSTEAFF
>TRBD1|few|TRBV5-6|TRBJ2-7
TGTGCCAGCAGGCCCGGGACAGGGTACGAGCAGTACTTC
CASRPGTGYEQYF
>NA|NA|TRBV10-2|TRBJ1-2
TGCGCCAGCAGTGAGCTAGGAGGGGGCTACACCTTC
CASSELGGGYTF